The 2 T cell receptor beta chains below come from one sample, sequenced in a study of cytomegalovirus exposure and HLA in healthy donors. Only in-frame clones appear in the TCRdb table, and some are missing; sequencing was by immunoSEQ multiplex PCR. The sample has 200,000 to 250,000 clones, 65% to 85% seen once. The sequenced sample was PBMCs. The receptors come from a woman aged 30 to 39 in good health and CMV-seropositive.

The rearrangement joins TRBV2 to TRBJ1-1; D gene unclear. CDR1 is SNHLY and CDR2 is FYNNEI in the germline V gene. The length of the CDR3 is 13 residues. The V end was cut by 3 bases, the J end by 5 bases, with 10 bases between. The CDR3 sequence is CASSDFLSTEAFF. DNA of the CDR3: TGTGCCAGCAGTGATTTCCTGAGTACTGAAGCTTTCTTT.

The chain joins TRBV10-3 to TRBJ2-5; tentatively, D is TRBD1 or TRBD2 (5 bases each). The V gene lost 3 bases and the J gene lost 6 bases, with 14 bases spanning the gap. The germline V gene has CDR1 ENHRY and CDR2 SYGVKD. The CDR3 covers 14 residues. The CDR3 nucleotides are TGTGCCATCAGTGATGGGGGAGAAGTAAAGACCCAGTACTTC. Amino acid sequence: CAISDGGEVKTQYF.